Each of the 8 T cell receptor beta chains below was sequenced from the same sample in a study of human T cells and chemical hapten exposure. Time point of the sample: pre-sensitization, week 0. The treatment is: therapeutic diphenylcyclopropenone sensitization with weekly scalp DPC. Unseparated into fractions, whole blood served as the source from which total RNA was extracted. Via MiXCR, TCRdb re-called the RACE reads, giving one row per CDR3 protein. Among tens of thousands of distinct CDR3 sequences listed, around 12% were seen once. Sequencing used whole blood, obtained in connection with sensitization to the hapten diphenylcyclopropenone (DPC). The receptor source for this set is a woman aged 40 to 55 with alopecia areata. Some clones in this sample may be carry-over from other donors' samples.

The CDR3 DNA is TGCGCCAGCAGCCCCCTGTCAGGTTTCCTCGGGGAGACCCAGTACTTC. Amino acids: CASSPLSGFLGETQYF. J is TRBJ2-5 and V is TRBV23-1, with D hard to call. TRBV23-1 is recorded as an ORF, its role being uncertain. This CDR3 has 16 amino acids. With 6 bases removed from V and 5 bases from J, the gap between germline ends came to 22 bases.

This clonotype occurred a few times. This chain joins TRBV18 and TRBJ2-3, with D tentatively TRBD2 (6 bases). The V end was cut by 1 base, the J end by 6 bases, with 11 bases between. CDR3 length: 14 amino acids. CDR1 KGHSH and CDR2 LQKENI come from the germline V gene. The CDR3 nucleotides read TGTGCCAGCTCACCACAGGGACTCGCCGATACGCAGTATTTT. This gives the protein CASSPQGLADTQYF. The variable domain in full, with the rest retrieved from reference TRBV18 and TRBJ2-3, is NAGVMQNPRHLVRRRGQEARLRCSPMKGHSHVYWYRQLPEEGLKFMVYLQKENIIDESGMPKERFSAEFPKEGPSILRIQQVVRGDSAAYFCASSPQGLADTQYFGPGTRLTVL.

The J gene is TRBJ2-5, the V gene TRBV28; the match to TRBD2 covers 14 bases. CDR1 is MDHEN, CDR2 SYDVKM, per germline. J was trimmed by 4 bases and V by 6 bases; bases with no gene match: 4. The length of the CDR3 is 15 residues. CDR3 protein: CASRGTSGGGETQYF. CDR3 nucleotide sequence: TGTGCCAGCAGGGGGACTAGCGGGGGAGGAGAGACCCAGTACTTC.

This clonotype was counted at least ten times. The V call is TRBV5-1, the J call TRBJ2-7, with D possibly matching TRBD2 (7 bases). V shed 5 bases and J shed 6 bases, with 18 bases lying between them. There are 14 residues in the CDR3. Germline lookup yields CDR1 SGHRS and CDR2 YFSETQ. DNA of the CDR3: TGCGCCAGCAGGATCGGGGGGCTGAAGTCCGAGCAGTACTTC. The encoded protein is CASRIGGLKSEQYF.

The CDR3 is CASSVLAGDTDTQYF. In DNA form, the CDR3 reads TGTGCCAGCAGCGTACTAGCGGGGGATACAGATACGCAGTATTTT. The chain joins TRBV9 to TRBJ2-3; 10 bases map to TRBD2. Germline CDR1 reads SGDLS; CDR2 reads YYNGEE. This CDR3 is 15 amino acids long. V lost 1 base, J lost 3 bases, and 2 bases stayed unmatched. Drawing the rest from reference TRBV9 and TRBJ2-3, the complete variable domain is DSGVTQTPKHLITATGQRVTLRCSPRSGDLSVYWYQQSLDQGLQFLIQYYNGEERAKGNILERFSAQQFPDLHSELNLSSLELGDSALYFCASSVLAGDTDTQYFGPGTRLTVL.

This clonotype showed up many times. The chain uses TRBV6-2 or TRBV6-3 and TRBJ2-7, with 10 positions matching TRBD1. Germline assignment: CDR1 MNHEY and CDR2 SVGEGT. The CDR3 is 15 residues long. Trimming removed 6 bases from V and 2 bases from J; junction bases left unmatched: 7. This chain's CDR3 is CASRAGQGETYEQYF. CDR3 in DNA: TGTGCCAGCAGGGCAGGACAGGGGGAAACCTACGAGCAGTACTTC.

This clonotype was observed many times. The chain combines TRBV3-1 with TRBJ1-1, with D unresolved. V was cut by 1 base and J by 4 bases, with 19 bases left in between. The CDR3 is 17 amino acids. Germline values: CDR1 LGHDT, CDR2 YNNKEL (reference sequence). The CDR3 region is CASSQVPPRQFVTEAFF. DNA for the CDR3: TGTGCCAGCAGCCAAGTCCCTCCGCGCCAGTTTGTCACTGAAGCTTTCTTT.

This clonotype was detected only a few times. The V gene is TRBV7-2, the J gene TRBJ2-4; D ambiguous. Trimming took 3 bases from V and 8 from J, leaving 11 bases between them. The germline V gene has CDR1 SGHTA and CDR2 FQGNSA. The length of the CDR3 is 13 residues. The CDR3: CASSFVLRDIQYF. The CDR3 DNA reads TGTGCCAGCAGCTTCGTCCTCCGGGACATTCAGTACTTC.